The 6 T cell receptor beta chains in this list originate from one sample, sequenced in a study of T cells after yellow fever vaccination. From the 5' RACE reads, TCRdb called clonotypes with MiXCR, one entry per CDR3 protein. Found here are about 350,000 distinct CDR3 sequences, roughly 11% of them singletons; the top ten hold more than 15%. The sample was PBMCs, taken on the day of the first yellow fever vaccination. The receptors were gathered from a man younger than 35 who received the YFV17D yellow fever vaccine.

The V gene is TRBV6-1, the J gene TRBJ1-2, with 7 positions matching TRBD1. The CDR3 contains 15 residues. The junction had 7 bases not matched to a gene; V was cut back by 4 bases and J by 2 bases. Germline V gene data show CDR1 as MNHNS and CDR2 as SASEGT. The CDR3 here is CASSGPGQFNYGYTF. The CDR3 nucleotides are TGTGCCAGCAGTGGCCCGGGACAGTTCAACTATGGCTACACCTTC.

The chain employs TRBV7-9 and TRBJ1-4, with a weak D call TRBD1 (6 bases). The germline V and J ends were trimmed by 8 bases and 2 bases, with 12 bases remaining between them. Germline V CDR1 and CDR2: SEHNR, FQNEAQ (reference sequence). The CDR3 is 14 residues long. CDR3 nucleotides: TGTGCCAGCGGTACTGACAGGACTAATGAAAAACTGTTTTTT. As protein: CASGTDRTNEKLFF.

The sample holds many counts of this clonotype. In DNA form, the CDR3 reads TGTGCCAGCAGTGAGCCCGGACAGAACACTGAAGCTTTCTTT. Amino acid sequence: CASSEPGQNTEAFF. The chain carries TRBV6-2 or TRBV6-3 and TRBJ1-1; the D gene is possibly TRBD1 (5 bases). Germline CDR1 MNHEY, CDR2 SVGEGT. CDR3 length: 14 amino acids. V was shortened by 5 bases and J by 1 base, with 11 bases between the two germline ends.

This chain links TRBV29-1 with TRBJ2-5; D ambiguous. Germline V gives CDR1 SQVTM, CDR2 ANQGSEA. V shed 4 bases and J shed 0 bases, with 6 bases lying between them. The CDR3 has 12 amino acids. CDR3 nucleotide sequence: TGCAGCGTTGGCCAGAACCAAGAGACCCAGTACTTC. Its translation: CSVGQNQETQYF.

This clonotype has a handful of counts. This chain uses TRBV4-3 with TRBJ1-5, with D uncertain. This CDR3 is built from 16 residues. V was shortened by 0 bases and J by 2 bases, with 11 bases between the two germline ends. Looked up from germline, CDR1 is LGHNA and CDR2 is YSLEER. CDR3 DNA: TGCGCCAGCAGCCAAGATAGGGCTGCAGGCAATCAGCCCCAGCATTTT. The encoded protein is CASSQDRAAGNQPQHF.

This clonotype was seen a handful of times. The gene calls are TRBV7-8 and TRBJ2-5; D not resolved. Germline V CDR1 and CDR2: SGHVS, FQNEAQ. Trimming took off 4 bases at V and 1 base at J, with 7 bases between the two ends. CDR3 length: 13 residues. CDR3 region: CASSSELQETQYF. DNA for the CDR3: TGTGCCAGCAGCTCAGAGCTCCAAGAGACCCAGTACTTC.